This T cell receptor (beta chain) comes out of a study of shared clonotypes between healthy human individuals. Regarding the study as a whole: It was expected that sequencing depth would affect clonotype sharing among donors. Compared with clonotypes that all four donors shared, non-shared clonotypes had lower generation probabilities.

For every subset, genomic DNA was evenly distributed across several immunoSEQ plates. Clones were read by immunoSEQ multiplex PCR, and TCRdb kept only the in-frame ones, dropping some. The table shows around 1.5 million clones, with nearly 99% occurring only once. Points on this clone: The antigen is not known. In the same sample, other DNA sequences code for this CDR3.

CDR3 length: 15 amino acids. Germline V CDR1 and CDR2: SGHRS, YFSETQ. V lost 0 bases and J lost 1, with 7 bases in between. The clonotype originates from a man between 25 and 39 years old in good health. The genes are TRBV5-1 and TRBJ2-2; D uncertain. The material sequenced was naive CD4+ T cells sorted from blood. Subset specified: CD45RA+ positively selected. The CDR3 is CASSLAGQNTGELFF. As DNA, the CDR3 is TGCGCCAGCAGCTTGGCCGGGCAGAACACCGGGGAGCTGTTTTTT.